What follows describes a single T cell receptor beta chain. Antigen: not known. Germline V gives CDR1 SGHNT, CDR2 YYREEE (reference sequence). The V and J ends lost 0 bases and 1 base, in that order; junction bases with no gene match: 5. The CDR3 has 17 amino acids. The data were taken from a study of vaccination and CD4 T cells after COVID-19. For the study at large: Recovered patients in the cohort numbered six men and four women, two of them Hispanic. Median time from second vaccine dose to sampling was 72 days (14 to 241). Overlapping peptides of the spike proteins of SARS-CoV-2, HCoV-NL63, HCoV-OC43 and HCoV-229E were used for cell stimulation.

Sample treatment: approximately 9-day PBMC culture with coronavirus spike peptide pools or control peptides (ViraFEST assay). CD4+ T cells that came from the unexposed donor were collected before the COVID-19 pandemic (2011-2018). Overall study results and limits: Researchers looked at relatively few convalescent patients and had no early post-infection timepoints.

Oncomine TCR Beta short-read sequencing was applied to DNA from cultured CD4+ T cells. Extraction of genomic DNA was performed on cultured CD4+ T cells. TCRdb re-called the PCR reads with MiXCR, one entry per CDR3 protein. The table has some 9,200 distinct CDR3 sequences, over 35% seen once; the top ten hold 20% to 25%. The gene calls are TRBV5-4 and TRBJ2-3, with 10 bases aligning to TRBD2. The receptor was derived from a human donor in good health. The sequenced sample was CD4+ T cells from blood, cultured in vitro. The CDR3 spells CASSLGSSGSRTDTQYF. CDR3 DNA: TGTGCCAGCAGCTTGGGGTCTAGCGGGAGCCGCACAGATACGCAGTATTTT.